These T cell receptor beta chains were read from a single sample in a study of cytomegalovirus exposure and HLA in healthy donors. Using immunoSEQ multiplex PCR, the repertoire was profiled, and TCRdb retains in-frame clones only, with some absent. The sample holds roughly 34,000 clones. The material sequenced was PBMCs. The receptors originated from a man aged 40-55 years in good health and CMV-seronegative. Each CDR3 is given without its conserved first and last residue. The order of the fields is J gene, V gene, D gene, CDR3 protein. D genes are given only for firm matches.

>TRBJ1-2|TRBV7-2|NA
ASSLPGVGYT
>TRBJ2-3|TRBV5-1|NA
ASSLFPGPTDTQY
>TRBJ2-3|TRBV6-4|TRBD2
ASSPLAGRTDTQY
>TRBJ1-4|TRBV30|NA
AWSLQSTNRKLF
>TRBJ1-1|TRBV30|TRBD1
AWRSPGQGMNTEAF
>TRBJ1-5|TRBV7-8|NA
ASSSRGVRDQPQH
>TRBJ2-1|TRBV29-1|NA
SVERVGGNEQF
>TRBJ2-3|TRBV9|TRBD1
ASSVETGADTDTQY
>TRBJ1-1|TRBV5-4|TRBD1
ASSPDRGQIEAF
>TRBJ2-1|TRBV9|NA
ASSDGQPVSDNEQF
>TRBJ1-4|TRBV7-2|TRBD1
ASSDSQGANEKLF
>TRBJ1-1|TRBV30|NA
AWRGRWGGALNTEAF
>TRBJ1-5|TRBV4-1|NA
ASSQSGLRGNNQPQH
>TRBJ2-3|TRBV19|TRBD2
ASSGLAGLSLGTDTQY
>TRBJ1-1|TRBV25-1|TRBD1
ASSEATGWSSEAF
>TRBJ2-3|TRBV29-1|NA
SGFVRTDTQY
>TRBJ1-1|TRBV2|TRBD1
ASSGQGNTEAF
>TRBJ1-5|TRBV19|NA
ASSIDGRENQPQH
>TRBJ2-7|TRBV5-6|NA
ASSFLTGDSAIHEQY
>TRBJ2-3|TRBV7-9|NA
ASSLGLEQYADTQY
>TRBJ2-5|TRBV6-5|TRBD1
ASSFDSGQRQY
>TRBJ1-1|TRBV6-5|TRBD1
ASSYSPGQRKSEAF
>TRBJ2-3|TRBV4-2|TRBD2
ASSQDRGSGGTDTQY
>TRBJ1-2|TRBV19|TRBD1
ASSIRGQGLYT
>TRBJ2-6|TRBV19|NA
ASRGGAGPHVLT